The rows below give T cell receptor beta chains drawn from one sample of a study of OX40 agonist ivuxolimab in advanced cancers. Some clones are missing from TCRdb's copy, which holds only in-frame ones; the method was immunoSEQ multiplex PCR. The sample has some 51,000 clones; approximately 86% are singletons. This sample comprised CD4+ or CD8+ T cells sorted from blood, obtained in a trial of the OX40 agonist ivuxolimab. Receptors were obtained from an adult with an advanced solid tumor such as melanoma, head and neck, liver or kidney cancer. Both conserved end residues are part of each CDR3. Each record gives: D gene, clone size, V gene, J gene, CDR3 DNA, CDR3 protein. The D gene is left open where the match is weak. A clone size is listed for some rows: how often the clone was seen (once, few, many), or a class if it is expanded.

>-|-|TRBV7-3|TRBJ1-1
TGTGCCAGCAGCCAAGCGGTGAACACTGAAGCTTTCTTT
CASSQAVNTEAFF
>-|once|TRBV5-1|TRBJ2-5
TGCGCCAGCTCCTCTACCACGTACCAAGAGACCCAGTACTTC
CASSSTTYQETQYF
>-|-|TRBV7-9|TRBJ1-1
TGTGCCAGCAGCGTCATGAACACTGAAGCTTTCTTT
CASSVMNTEAFF
>-|-|TRBV5-1|TRBJ2-7
TGCGCCAGCAGCCTCTCTCGGGTCGGGTCCTCCGCGGACGAGCAGTACTTC
CASSLSRVGSSADEQYF
>TRBD2|-|TRBV27|TRBJ2-7
TGTGCCAGCAGCACCCGGACTAGCGGGAGGGCCGTGTTGTTCCACGAGCAGTACTTC
CASSTRTSGRAVLFHEQYF
>-|-|TRBV9|TRBJ2-2
TGTGCCAGCAGCGTAGCTAACCCCGGGGAGCTGTTTTTT
CASSVANPGELFF
>TRBD2|-|TRBV15|TRBJ2-3
TGTGCCACCAGCAGAGGAGGACTAGCGGGAATCCTTTTT
CATSRGGLAGILF
>TRBD2|-|TRBV6-5|TRBJ2-5
TGTGCCAGCAGTTCTGGGACTAGCGGGACTAAGACCCAGTACTTC
CASSSGTSGTKTQYF
>-|-|TRBV7-9|TRBJ2-7
TGTGCCAGCAGCTTAGTTCCCCTCTACGAGCAGTACTTC
CASSLVPLYEQYF
>-|-|TRBV18|TRBJ1-4
TGTGCCAGCTCACCGGGGGCAGTTAATGAAAAACTGTTTTTT
CASSPGAVNEKLFF
>-|-|TRBV30|TRBJ2-2
TGTGCCTGGAGAGGTTGGGTCCCCGGGGAGCTGTTTTTT
CAWRGWVPGELFF
>TRBD1|-|TRBV6-5|TRBJ2-7
TGTGCCAGCAGTTACAGACAGGGGTACGAGCAGTACTTC
CASSYRQGYEQYF
>-|-|TRBV9|TRBJ1-1
TGTGCCAGCAGCGCCCTTGGGGGCCCCACTGAAGCTTTCTTT
CASSALGGPTEAFF
>-|-|TRBV9|TRBJ2-3
TGTGCCAGCAGCACCCGACTGCAGGGGAGCACAGATACGCAGTATTTT
CASSTRLQGSTDTQYF
>TRBD2|-|TRBV5-1|TRBJ2-1
TGCGCCAGCAGCCTAGCGGACGCCTACAATGAGCAGTTCTTC
CASSLADAYNEQFF
>TRBD2|-|TRBV7-6|TRBJ2-7
TGTGCCAGCAGCCTAGGACTAGCGGGAGGTTCCTACGAGCAGTACTTC
CASSLGLAGGSYEQYF
>TRBD1|-|TRBV7-8|TRBJ2-1
TGTGCCAGCAGACGCGACAGGGGAGCCTACAATGAGCAGTTCTTC
CASRRDRGAYNEQFF
>-|-|TRBV27|TRBJ2-3
TGTGCCAGCAGTTTATTGCGGGAAACAGATACGCAGTATTTT
CASSLLRETDTQYF
>TRBD1|-|TRBV5-1|TRBJ1-2
TGCGCCAGCAGCTTGTATACAGGGGTTGGCTACACCTTC
CASSLYTGVGYTF
>-|-|TRBV10-3|TRBJ1-1
TGTGCCATCAGTGATCCTGGAAAAGGGAGGACTGAAGCTTTCTTT
CAISDPGKGRTEAFF
>-|-|TRBV7-9|TRBJ2-7
TGTGCCAGCAGCTTAGGGGTCCACGAGCAGTACTTC
CASSLGVHEQYF
>-|-|TRBV9|TRBJ1-6
TGTGCCAGCGGGGAGGCGTCCTATAATTCACCCCTCCACTTT
CASGEASYNSPLHF
>TRBD2|-|TRBV27|TRBJ2-7
TGTGCCAGCAGTTCTGGGATCATTAGCGGGAGCGAGCAGTACTTC
CASSSGIISGSEQYF
>-|-|TRBV7-6|TRBJ2-1
TGTGCCAGCAGCTTAGGTCTAGCTGGCTACAATGAGCAGTTCTTC
CASSLGLAGYNEQFF
>-|-|TRBV4-1|TRBJ2-1
TGCGCCAGCAGCCCATGGGACCGCAATGAGCAGTTCTTC
CASSPWDRNEQFF
>TRBD2|-|TRBV4-2|TRBJ2-7
TGTGCCAGCAGCCAAGGGTATACTAGCGGGGCGCTCTACGAGCAGTACTTC
CASSQGYTSGALYEQYF
>-|-|TRBV15|TRBJ1-5
TGTGCCACCAGCAGAGATAGACAGCGCAATCAGCCCCAGCATTTT
CATSRDRQRNQPQHF
>TRBD2|-|TRBV6-5|TRBJ2-7
TGTGCCAGCAGTTACGGGACTAGCGGGAGTTACGAGCAGTACTTC
CASSYGTSGSYEQYF
>-|-|TRBV6-1|TRBJ2-3
TGTGCCAGCACCCCATCGACTAGCACAGATACGCAGTATTTT
CASTPSTSTDTQYF
>TRBD2|-|TRBV6-4|TRBJ2-6
TGTGCCAGCAGCCTCCACGACGGGAGGTCTGGGGCCAACGTCCTGACTTTC
CASSLHDGRSGANVLTF
>-|-|TRBV7-2|TRBJ1-6
TGTGCCAGCAGCTTACGCAGTAGCTCCTATAATTCACCCCTCCACTTT
CASSLRSSSYNSPLHF
>TRBD1|once|TRBV27|TRBJ2-7
TGTGCCAGCACGAGACAGGGGGCCCACGAGCAGTACTTC
CASTRQGAHEQYF
>-|once|TRBV6-5|TRBJ1-1
TGTGCCAGCAGTTACTCAGAGAACACTGAAGCTTTCTTT
CASSYSENTEAFF
>TRBD2|-|TRBV27|TRBJ2-7
TGTGCCAGCAGTGCTAGCGGGAGCTACGAGCAGTACTTC
CASSASGSYEQYF
>TRBD2|-|TRBV4-1|TRBJ2-3
TGCGCCAGCAGCCAATGGACTAGCGGAAGCACAGATACGCAGTATTTT
CASSQWTSGSTDTQYF
>-|-|TRBV6-6|TRBJ2-1
TGTGCCAGCAGCCCTACCTGGACCGACAATGAGCAGTTCTTC
CASSPTWTDNEQFF
>-|-|TRBV29-1|TRBJ2-2
TGCAGCGTGGCCGTTACGGGACTCGTAAACACCGGGGAGCTGTTTTTT
CSVAVTGLVNTGELFF
>-|-|TRBV6-1|TRBJ2-1
TGTGCCAGCAGTGAAATGGGGTTCGCCTACAATGAGCAGTTCTTC
CASSEMGFAYNEQFF
>-|-|TRBV6-1|TRBJ1-5
TGTGCCAGCAGAACAGGGACTACTCAGCCCCAGCATTTT
CASRTGTTQPQHF
>TRBD2|-|TRBV6-5|TRBJ2-2
TGTGCCAGCCGGGAGGGAATCGCGAACACCGGGGAGCTGTTTTTT
CASREGIANTGELFF
>-|-|TRBV7-2|TRBJ2-3
TGTGCCAGCAGCTCGAGCGTCACAGATACGCAGTATTTT
CASSSSVTDTQYF
>TRBD2|-|TRBV30|TRBJ2-3
TGTGCCTGGAGTCGGGGAGGGAGGGGGCAGTATTTT
CAWSRGGRGQYF
>-|few|TRBV30|TRBJ2-4
TGTGCCTGGAGTACGACCCAATACTCAAAGTTAACTAAGGGAAACATTCAGTACTTC
CAWSTTQYSKLTKGNIQYF
>-|-|TRBV6-5|TRBJ2-1
TGTGCCAGCAGTTACCAGGACGGCAATGAGCAGTTCTTC
CASSYQDGNEQFF
>-|-|TRBV6-5|TRBJ2-1
TGTGCCAGCAGTCAGCCCCCTAACCCGTTGGATGAGCAGTTCTTC
CASSQPPNPLDEQFF
>TRBD2|-|TRBV7-2|TRBJ2-7
TGTGCCAGCAGCTTCCGGACTAGCGGTTTATACGAGCAGTACTTC
CASSFRTSGLYEQYF
>-|few|TRBV19|TRBJ1-5
TGTGCCAGTAGTATTGGAGGGCTCAATCAGCCCCAGCATTTT
CASSIGGLNQPQHF
>TRBD2|-|TRBV7-9|TRBJ2-1
TGTGCCAGCAGTACCGGGACTAGCGGGAGGACCGGCAATGAGCAGTTCTTC
CASSTGTSGRTGNEQFF
>-|-|TRBV30|TRBJ1-6
TGTGCCTGGGCCGACTTGGACAATCCTTTTCGCCCTAATTCACCCCTCCACTTT
CAWADLDNPFRPNSPLHF
>TRBD1|-|TRBV18|TRBJ1-1
TGTGCCAGCTCAGGTGGGACAGGGGACACTGAAGCTTTCTTT
CASSGGTGDTEAFF
>TRBD1|-|TRBV7-3|TRBJ2-5
TGTGCCAGCAGCGCGGGACAGGGTTCAGAGACCCAGTACTTC
CASSAGQGSETQYF
>-|once|TRBV28|TRBJ2-1
TGTGCCAGCAGTCCCCCGCGCCGGATCAGCGTCTACTACAATGAGCAGTTCTTC
CASSPPRRISVYYNEQFF
>-|-|TRBV7-3|TRBJ2-7
TGTGCCAGCAGCTTAATGGCGGCTACCTACGAGCAGTACTTC
CASSLMAATYEQYF
>-|-|TRBV5-4|TRBJ1-5
TGTGCCAGCAGCCAAGATCGCAGGGGAAGCAATCAGCCCCAGCATTTT
CASSQDRRGSNQPQHF
>TRBD1|-|TRBV6-5|TRBJ2-1
TGTGCCAGCAGTTACTCGGACAGGGGCTCCTACAATGAGCAGTTCTTC
CASSYSDRGSYNEQFF
>-|-|TRBV6-6|TRBJ1-1
TGTGCCAGCAGTTACGGGACGGGGAGGGCTGAAGCTTTCTTT
CASSYGTGRAEAFF
>TRBD1|-|TRBV18|TRBJ2-3
TGTGCCAGCTCACCCTACAGGGGCTCCAACACAGATACGCAGTATTTT
CASSPYRGSNTDTQYF
>-|-|TRBV18|TRBJ2-3
TGTGCCAGCTCACCCAGTGGGGCGGCAGATACGCAGTATTTT
CASSPSGAADTQYF